Listed below are T cell receptor beta chains from one sample, sequenced in a study of blood T cell repertoires in COVID-19. The protocol was immunoSEQ multiplex PCR, while the TCRdb copy is restricted to in-frame clones and leaves out a portion. The sample records roughly 250,000 clones, about four fifths being singletons. The material sequenced was peripheral blood. The source of these receptors is a person aged 70 to 85 with COVID-19, enrolled during active disease. Each CDR3 is given with its conserved first and last residue. Each record gives: J gene, clone size, V gene, D gene, CDR3 DNA, CDR3 protein. A D gene is named only where the DNA matches it firmly. Some rows mark clone size as missing; the rest say once, few, many or name a class of expanded clone.

j_gene: TRBJ1-2; abundance: -; v_gene: TRBV21-1; d_gene: -; CDR3nt: TGTGCCAGCAGCAAAGGGACAGGGGGAAACTATGGCTACACCTTC; CDR3aa: CASSKGTGGNYGYTF
j_gene: TRBJ1-3; abundance: -; v_gene: TRBV7-6; d_gene: -; CDR3nt: TGTGCCAGCAGCTTAGACTTTGGGGGCTACGGAAACACCATATATTTT; CDR3aa: CASSLDFGGYGNTIYF
j_gene: TRBJ1-6; abundance: -; v_gene: TRBV28; d_gene: -; CDR3nt: TGTGCCAGCAGTTCCCCTCGGGTAACCCTCCACTTT; CDR3aa: CASSSPRVTLHF
j_gene: TRBJ2-3; abundance: once; v_gene: TRBV14; d_gene: TRBD1; CDR3nt: TGTGCCAGCAGCCAAACAGGGGGCACAGATACGCAGTATTTT; CDR3aa: CASSQTGGTDTQYF
j_gene: TRBJ1-6; abundance: -; v_gene: TRBV13; d_gene: -; CDR3nt: TGTGCCAGCAGCAACAGGGCATCCCTCCACTTT; CDR3aa: CASSNRASLHF
j_gene: TRBJ1-4; abundance: -; v_gene: TRBV6-6; d_gene: -; CDR3nt: TGTGCCAGCAGTTACGAGGGGGTGGCTAATGAAAAACTGTTTTTT; CDR3aa: CASSYEGVANEKLFF
j_gene: TRBJ2-5; abundance: few; v_gene: TRBV6-5; d_gene: -; CDR3nt: TGTGCCAGCAGTTCGGAGTTCGGTGAGACCCAGTACTTC; CDR3aa: CASSSEFGETQYF
j_gene: TRBJ2-3; abundance: -; v_gene: TRBV7-3; d_gene: -; CDR3nt: TGTGCCAGCAGCTTAAATGGCCGAGGGAGCACAGATACGCAGTATTTT; CDR3aa: CASSLNGRGSTDTQYF
j_gene: TRBJ2-3; abundance: once; v_gene: TRBV3-1/TRBV3-2; d_gene: -; CDR3nt: TGTGCCAGCAGCCAGCGGGATACGCAGTATTTT; CDR3aa: CASSQRDTQYF
j_gene: TRBJ1-5; abundance: once; v_gene: TRBV5-4; d_gene: -; CDR3nt: TGTGCCTACACCGGGGGGGGCAATCAGCCCCAGCATTTT; CDR3aa: CAYTGGGNQPQHF
j_gene: TRBJ2-7; abundance: -; v_gene: TRBV29-1; d_gene: -; CDR3nt: TGCAGCGTTGAGCTCGGACACCGAACCAACGAGCAGTACTTC; CDR3aa: CSVELGHRTNEQYF
j_gene: TRBJ2-3; abundance: -; v_gene: TRBV28; d_gene: TRBD1; CDR3nt: TGTGCCAGCAGTTTAAGGGGTGCCCAGGACAGGGGGCGTGGGCCAGATACGCAGTATTTT; CDR3aa: CASSLRGAQDRGRGPDTQYF
j_gene: TRBJ1-1; abundance: -; v_gene: TRBV6-6; d_gene: -; CDR3nt: TGTGCCAGCAGTTTGACTGAAGTTGCGGAAGCTTTCTTT; CDR3aa: CASSLTEVAEAFF
j_gene: TRBJ2-2; abundance: -; v_gene: TRBV3-1/TRBV3-2; d_gene: -; CDR3nt: TGTGCCAGCAGCCAAGGGACAGTTATCACCGGGGAGCTGTTTTTT; CDR3aa: CASSQGTVITGELFF
j_gene: TRBJ1-1; abundance: -; v_gene: TRBV11-3; d_gene: -; CDR3nt: TGTGCCAGCAGCTTAGGAGGACAATTGAACACTGAAGCTTTCTTT; CDR3aa: CASSLGGQLNTEAFF
j_gene: TRBJ2-7; abundance: once; v_gene: TRBV5-1; d_gene: TRBD1; CDR3nt: TGCGCCAGCAGCTTTGTTACAGGGGGAGTTCAGTACGAGCAGTACTTC; CDR3aa: CASSFVTGGVQYEQYF
j_gene: TRBJ2-1; abundance: -; v_gene: TRBV11-2; d_gene: TRBD1; CDR3nt: TGTGCCAGCAGCAAAGCGACAGGGAACTATGAGCAGTTCTTC; CDR3aa: CASSKATGNYEQFF
j_gene: TRBJ2-3; abundance: -; v_gene: TRBV19; d_gene: -; CDR3nt: TGTGCCAGTAGCCCCTTGTCGGGTAATACGCAGTATTTT; CDR3aa: CASSPLSGNTQYF
j_gene: TRBJ2-1; abundance: -; v_gene: TRBV7-2; d_gene: TRBD2; CDR3nt: TGTGCCAGCAGCTCCCCAAGCGGGACCTACAATGAGCAGTTCTTC; CDR3aa: CASSSPSGTYNEQFF
j_gene: TRBJ1-4; abundance: -; v_gene: TRBV11-2; d_gene: -; CDR3nt: TGTGCCAGCAGCCCCCGTGGCTCCGATGAAAAACTGTTTTTT; CDR3aa: CASSPRGSDEKLFF
j_gene: TRBJ2-5; abundance: -; v_gene: TRBV19; d_gene: -; CDR3nt: TGTGCCAGTAGTATCAGACAGACCCAAGAGACCCAGTACTTC; CDR3aa: CASSIRQTQETQYF
j_gene: TRBJ2-5; abundance: -; v_gene: TRBV6-4; d_gene: TRBD2; CDR3nt: TGTGCCAGCAGTCCGATCCAGACTAGCGGGGGGTTCCAAGAGACCCAGTACTTC; CDR3aa: CASSPIQTSGGFQETQYF
j_gene: TRBJ2-1; abundance: once; v_gene: TRBV7-2; d_gene: TRBD2; CDR3nt: TGTGCCAGCAGAATAGCGGGGGGCGACCCGAATGAGCAGTTCTTC; CDR3aa: CASRIAGGDPNEQFF
j_gene: TRBJ2-7; abundance: -; v_gene: TRBV28; d_gene: TRBD2; CDR3nt: TGTGCCAGCAGTTTCGGGGAACCATTCGGGGGGATGTATCTGACGGTGCAGTACTTC; CDR3aa: CASSFGEPFGGMYLTVQYF
j_gene: TRBJ2-7; abundance: -; v_gene: TRBV11-3; d_gene: -; CDR3nt: TGTGCCAGCAGCTTTCCCACCGGGAAGCAGTACTTC; CDR3aa: CASSFPTGKQYF
j_gene: TRBJ1-1; abundance: -; v_gene: TRBV12-3/TRBV12-4; d_gene: -; CDR3nt: TGTGCCAGCACAACTTCGGCGGGCGCTTTCTTT; CDR3aa: CASTTSAGAFF
j_gene: TRBJ2-7; abundance: -; v_gene: TRBV2; d_gene: -; CDR3nt: TGTGCCAGCGGGGCAGGGTACCGGGACGAGCAGTACTTC; CDR3aa: CASGAGYRDEQYF
j_gene: TRBJ2-3; abundance: -; v_gene: TRBV6-5; d_gene: TRBD1; CDR3nt: TGTGCCAGCAGTTCTGGACAGGGCGTGGCAGATACGCAGTATTTT; CDR3aa: CASSSGQGVADTQYF
j_gene: TRBJ2-1; abundance: -; v_gene: TRBV7-3; d_gene: -; CDR3nt: TGTGCCAGCAGCTTAAGATTCGGGGTATATGAGCAGTTCTTC; CDR3aa: CASSLRFGVYEQFF
j_gene: TRBJ1-3; abundance: -; v_gene: TRBV28; d_gene: TRBD1; CDR3nt: TGTGCCAGCTGGGCCCGCAGGGGGTTCTCTGGAAACACCATATATTTT; CDR3aa: CASWARRGFSGNTIYF
j_gene: TRBJ2-1; abundance: -; v_gene: TRBV14; d_gene: TRBD2; CDR3nt: TGTGCCAGCAGCCCCTTGGGGGGGAGGTCGATCTACAATGAGCAGTTCTTC; CDR3aa: CASSPLGGRSIYNEQFF
j_gene: TRBJ2-7; abundance: -; v_gene: TRBV5-6; d_gene: -; CDR3nt: TGTGCCAGCAGCTTGGGTAGCTCCCTAAAAGAGCAGTACTTC; CDR3aa: CASSLGSSLKEQYF
j_gene: TRBJ2-3; abundance: -; v_gene: TRBV6-6; d_gene: -; CDR3nt: TGTGCCAGCAGTCGATCCAGGGGGGCCGCAGATACGCAGTATTTT; CDR3aa: CASSRSRGAADTQYF
j_gene: TRBJ2-2; abundance: -; v_gene: TRBV5-5; d_gene: -; CDR3nt: TGTGCCAGCGCGTCTCTGGGGAGCACCGGGGAGCTGTTTTTT; CDR3aa: CASASLGSTGELFF
j_gene: TRBJ2-7; abundance: once; v_gene: TRBV28; d_gene: -; CDR3nt: TGTGCCAGCTGGGACGGGGGTTGGAGGGGCAATTTCTACGAGCAGTACTTC; CDR3aa: CASWDGGWRGNFYEQYF